The sequence of this T cell receptor beta chain was determined in a study of regulatory T cells in long-lasting Graves disease. Study-wide results and limits: Fewer public clonotypes were shared by new patients (around 970) than by persistent patients (2,741). Persistent disease preferred TRBV28, TRBJ1-2 and TRBJ2-5.

Only a few counts were recorded for this clonotype. Its specificity is unknown. Regarding time point: persistent/refractory GD, antithyroid drugs over 5 years with positive TRAb. The TCR library was made from RNA extracted from PBMCs. Trimming shortened V by 0 bases and J by 6 bases, and 17 bases separated the two germline ends. Germline-derived CDR1 and CDR2 are MGHRA and YSYEKL. The CDR3 is made up of 16 amino acids. Building the TCR beta libraries relied on iRepertoire HTBI primers, and CDR3 regions underwent Arm-PCR. One entry per CDR3 protein, called by TCRdb with MiXCR from the multiplex PCR reads. The sample includes approximately 400,000 distinct CDR3 sequences, roughly a quarter seen only once; the top ten take around 26%.

Source: peripheral blood mononuclear cells (PBMCs), taken when the disease was refractory, from a patient treated with antithyroid drugs. This clonotype originated in a female donor with Graves disease. This sequence joins TRBV4-1 and TRBJ1-2; no firm D call. The chain's CDR3 is CASSQEAERGLHGYTF. The CDR3 DNA follows: TGCGCCAGCAGCCAAGAAGCCGAACGCGGGTTACATGGCTACACCTTC.